These 30 T cell receptor beta chains originate from one sample sequenced in a study of T cell repertoires in cytomegalovirus infection. These receptors have no known antigen. One entry per CDR3 protein, called by TCRdb with MiXCR from the reads. The table records around 800,000 distinct CDR3 sequences, less than 35% of them present only once. The source material was cultured CD8+ T cells from PBMCs, sampled from culture after CMV antigen stimulation. All receptors derive from a human donor in good health (CMV status not recorded). Some clones in this sample may be carry-over from other donors' samples.

This clonotype has a handful of counts. The J gene is TRBJ2-7, the V gene TRBV10-3, with D perhaps matching TRBD2 (6 bases). The CDR3 is 13 amino acids. Germline CDR1 reads ENHRY; CDR2 reads SYGVKD. The V and J ends lost 6 bases and 3 bases respectively, with 12 bases between them. The CDR3 region has the DNA TGTGCCATCAGAGGCGGGATGAACTACGAGCAGTACGTC. Encoded protein: CAIRGGMNYEQYV.

The genes are TRBV7-9 and TRBJ1-5; 8 bases are shared with TRBD1. Trimming took 5 bases from V and 5 from J; bases not matched to a gene: 5. Germline-derived CDR1 and CDR2 are SEHNR and FQNEAQ (reference sequence). The CDR3 is made up of 14 amino acids. In nucleotides, the CDR3 is TGTGCCAGCAGCCCGGGACAGGCGGATCAGCCCCAGCATTTT. It specifies CASSPGQADQPQHF.

This clonotype was observed many times. The CDR3: CASRTSDYNEQFF. DNA of the CDR3: TGTGCCAGCAGGACCTCAGATTACAATGAGCAGTTCTTC. The chain is built from TRBV7-8 and TRBJ2-1; D is undetermined. This CDR3 is built from 13 residues. V was cut by 6 bases and J by 4 bases, with 10 bases left in between. Germline V lookup: CDR1 SGHVS, CDR2 FQNEAQ.

This clonotype was found a few times. The V call is TRBV29-1, the J call TRBJ1-2; no definite D call. The V end lost 4 bases, the J end lost 7 bases, and 10 bases lay between the germline ends. The CDR3 length is 11 residues. From germline, CDR1 is SQVTM and CDR2 ANQGSEA. CDR3 sequence reads: CSVVLNSGYTF. CDR3 coding DNA: TGCAGCGTTGTTCTAAACAGTGGCTACACCTTC.

The gene calls are TRBV2 and TRBJ1-5; 9 bases align to TRBD1. Germline CDR1 and CDR2: SNHLY and FYNNEI. The CDR3 runs to 15 residues. V dropped 7 bases and J dropped 3; count of bases not matched to a gene: 7. CDR3 nucleotides: TGTGCCAGCACCTGGACAGGGGCCGCCAATCAGCCCCAGCATTTT. This sequence encodes CASTWTGAANQPQHF.

The chain has TRBV7-9 and TRBJ2-1; D is possibly TRBD1 (5 bases). The germline CDR1 and CDR2 sequences are SEHNR and FQNEAQ (reference sequence). V gave up 5 bases and J gave up 8 bases, with 22 bases separating them. The CDR3 contains 16 residues. CDR3 region: CASSPPTGRSVDEQFF. In nucleotides, the CDR3 is TGTGCCAGCAGCCCCCCTACAGGCCGTAGTGTGGATGAGCAGTTCTTC.

This clonotype was counted ten times or more. J is TRBJ2-2 and V is TRBV6-2 or TRBV6-3; 9 nucleotides line up with TRBD2. Per germline, CDR1 MNHEY and CDR2 SVGEGT. V lost 0 bases to trimming and J lost 2 bases; unmatched junction nucleotides: 7. CDR3 length equals 18 residues. The CDR3 nucleotides are TGTGCCAGCAGTTACTCGCCTAGCGGGGTCCCAAACACCGGGGAGCTGTTTTTT. It specifies CASSYSPSGVPNTGELFF.

This clonotype was observed a handful of times. The chain employs TRBV12-3 or TRBV12-4 and TRBJ2-5, with D possibly TRBD2 on 5 matching bases. CDR3 length: 14 amino acids. V lost 6 bases and J 5 bases, leaving 16 bases between the germline ends. The CDR3 coding sequence is TGTGCCAGCAGCAACCCTACTAGTTGGGAGACCCAGTACTTC. Residues: CASSNPTSWETQYF.

This clonotype was seen a few times. The rearrangement uses TRBV20-1 and TRBJ1-5; D possibly corresponds to TRBD1 (5 bases). The germline V gene has CDR1 DFQATT and CDR2 SNEGSKA (reference sequence). The CDR3 contains 16 residues. The germline V and J ends were trimmed by 6 bases and 1 base, with 19 bases remaining between them. The CDR3 is CSAQLPGGSSNQPQHF. The DNA of the CDR3 is TGCAGTGCCCAGCTCCCTGGGGGGTCCAGCAATCAGCCCCAGCATTTT.

The rearrangement uses TRBV7-3 and TRBJ2-3; D is uncertain. The germline V gene encodes CDR1 SGHTA and CDR2 FQGTGA. The CDR3 totals 17 residues. Trimming removed 2 bases from V and 2 bases from J, with 17 bases in between. This CDR3 is CASSLGPFRGLTDTQYF. CDR3 DNA: TGTGCCAGCAGCTTAGGTCCCTTCCGAGGCCTCACAGATACGCAGTATTTT.

This clonotype was counted between two and nine times. CDR3 DNA: TGTGCCAGCAGCTACCGCGGGACGATCGGGTCAGATACGCAGTATTTT. It is translated as CASSYRGTIGSDTQYF. The V call is TRBV7-9, the J call TRBJ2-3, with D maybe TRBD2 (6 bases). V shed 4 bases and J shed 4 bases, with 18 bases lying between them. The germline gives CDR1 SEHNR, CDR2 FQNEAQ (reference sequence). The CDR3 runs 16 residues.

V and J are TRBV4-1 and TRBJ2-1; 8 nucleotides line up with TRBD1. Germline V CDR1 and CDR2: MGHRA, YSYEKL. The CDR3 is 15 residues long. With V trimmed by 0 bases and J by 7 bases, 5 bases remained unmatched. The CDR3 reads CASSQDRGLVNEQFF. The CDR3 nucleotides are TGCGCCAGCAGCCAAGACAGGGGGCTTGTAAATGAGCAGTTCTTC.

This clonotype was counted between two and nine times. The J gene is TRBJ2-1, the V gene TRBV7-1; D is perhaps TRBD1 or TRBD2 (5 bases each). TRBV7-1 falls under the ORF class, with uncertain function. The length of the CDR3 is 15 residues. Trimming took off 5 bases at V and 4 bases at J, with 15 bases between the two ends. The CDR3 loop reads CASSPRDLLYNEQFF. Here the CDR3 DNA reads TGTGCCAGCAGCCCCCGGGACCTCTTATACAATGAGCAGTTCTTC.

This clonotype came up many times. The chain recombines TRBV7-3 with TRBJ1-6; no reliable D call. The germline V gene encodes CDR1 SGHTA and CDR2 FQGTGA. V shed 4 bases and J shed 10 bases, with 11 bases lying between them. The CDR3 is 13 residues long. The CDR3 sequence is CASSSEVGSPLHF. The CDR3 bases are TGTGCCAGCAGCTCCGAGGTGGGGTCACCCCTCCACTTT.

This sequence joins TRBV7-2 and TRBJ2-1; 7 nucleotides agree with TRBD1. Trimming removed 5 bases from V and 4 bases from J; junction bases left unmatched: 11. In germline, CDR1 is SGHTA, CDR2 FQGNSA. The CDR3 runs 16 residues. The CDR3 protein is CASSPGGGRGYNEQFF. DNA for the CDR3: TGTGCCAGCAGCCCAGGCGGCGGCAGGGGGTACAATGAGCAGTTCTTC.

This clonotype has only a few counts. The chain uses TRBV27 and TRBJ2-7, with 9 bases lining up with TRBD1. The V gene's germline CDR1 is MNHEY and CDR2 SMNVEV (reference sequence). The CDR3 has 14 amino acids. The trim removed 0 bases at V and 9 bases at J, leaving 6 bases unmatched. The CDR3 reads CASSLSWDRVAQYF. CDR3 nucleotides: TGTGCCAGCAGTTTATCGTGGGACAGGGTGGCGCAGTACTTC.

This clonotype came up a few times. The rearrangement links TRBV5-1 to TRBJ1-5; D might be TRBD1 (5 bases). The CDR3 has 14 residues. The V gene lost 2 bases and the J gene lost 4 bases, with 10 bases spanning the gap. Germline V lookup: CDR1 SGHRS, CDR2 YFSETQ. The CDR3 DNA reads as TGCGCCAGCAGCTTAATTCCAGGGAATCAGCCCCAGCATTTT. Translation: CASSLIPGNQPQHF.

In its sample, this clonotype was seen many times. The chain is built from TRBV12-5 and TRBJ2-1; D ambiguous. CDR3 length equals 14 residues. CDR1 is LGHNT and CDR2 is FRNRAP in the germline V gene. The germline V and J ends were trimmed by 2 bases and 7 bases, with 12 bases remaining between them. The DNA for the CDR3 is TGTGCTAGTGGTTTGACGACGGTCGGTAATGAGCAGTTCTTC. Its translation is CASGLTTVGNEQFF.

The V call is TRBV12-3 or TRBV12-4, the J call TRBJ1-1; no firm D call. V was clipped by 5 bases and J by 1 base, with 11 bases between them. The CDR3 contains 14 residues. The CDR3 here is CASSRGLGNTEAFF. Here the CDR3 DNA reads TGTGCCAGCAGTCGTGGCCTGGGGAACACTGAAGCTTTCTTT.

This clonotype showed up just a few times. The genes are TRBV7-6 and TRBJ2-1; tentative D call: TRBD1 (8 bases). Trimming removed 5 bases at V and 5 bases at J, with 16 bases between. This CDR3 has 15 amino acids. Per germline, CDR1 SGHVS and CDR2 FNYEAQ. The CDR3 loop is CASSPGGAGDNEQFF. In DNA form, the CDR3 reads TGTGCCAGCAGCCCAGGGGGCGCGGGGGACAATGAGCAGTTCTTC.

In this sample, this clonotype turned up a few times. V usage is TRBV10-3 and J usage is TRBJ2-3; no definite D call. This CDR3 comprises 11 residues. Germline lookup yields CDR1 ENHRY and CDR2 SYGVKD. V was clipped by 4 bases and J by 5 bases, with 4 bases between them. DNA for the CDR3: TGTGCCATCAGTGCGAAAGATACGCAGTATTTT. This codes for CAISAKDTQYF.

The chain employs TRBV10-3 and TRBJ2-6, with TRBD2 identical over 13 bases. The CDR3 consists of 17 residues. Germline CDR1 is ENHRY and CDR2 is SYGVKD. V gave up 6 bases and J gave up 4 bases; unmatched junction bases: 6. The CDR3: CAIRVLAGGPGANVLTF. CDR3 DNA: TGTGCCATCAGAGTACTAGCGGGGGGGCCCGGGGCCAACGTCCTGACTTTC.

The chain is built from TRBV2 and TRBJ1-6; D remains ambiguous. Germline loops: CDR1 SNHLY, CDR2 FYNNEI. There are 14 residues in the CDR3. V was shortened by 2 bases and J by 8 bases, with 10 bases between the two germline ends. The CDR3 bases are TGTGCCAGCAGTGAAATGGCGCACGATTCACCCCTCCACTTT. This gives the protein CASSEMAHDSPLHF. Supplemented by reference TRBV2 and TRBJ1-6, the full variable domain reads EPEVTQTPSHQVTQMGQEVILRCVPISNHLYFYWYRQILGQKVEFLVSFYNNEISEKSEIFDDQFSVERPDGSNFTLKIRSTKLEDSAMYFCASSEMAHDSPLHFGNGTRLTVT.

This clonotype has ten or more counts. The chain couples TRBV19 to TRBJ1-1, with D hard to call. V was trimmed by 3 bases and J by 7 bases, leaving 18 bases between them. Per the germline V gene, CDR1 is LNHDA and CDR2 is SQIVND (reference sequence). The CDR3 has 15 amino acids. CDR3 in DNA: TGTGCCAGTAGTATTATTTTGGGGAACTCGGGTGAAGCTTTCTTT. This encodes CASSIILGNSGEAFF.

This clonotype was detected only once. A much larger clonotype is one base distant, so this may be a read error. The CDR3 here is CASSEVVNSPLHF. As DNA, the CDR3 is TGTGCCAGCAGTGAAGTGGTCAATTCACCCCTCCACTTT. The chain is built from TRBV2 and TRBJ1-6; D uncertain. From germline, CDR1 is SNHLY and CDR2 FYNNEI. V was clipped by 1 base and J by 7 bases, with 5 bases between them. The CDR3 is 13 amino acids.

This clonotype showed up just a few times. The V gene is TRBV14, the J gene TRBJ2-7, with D unresolved. The CDR3 totals 14 residues. The ends were cut back, 2 bases at V and 0 bases at J, with 8 bases in the middle. Germline loops: CDR1 SGHDN, CDR2 FVKESK. The CDR3 loop reads CASSQMANSYEQYV. The CDR3, as DNA: TGTGCCAGCAGCCAAATGGCTAACTCCTACGAGCAGTACGTC.

The V gene is TRBV10-3, the J gene TRBJ1-1, with a possible D match to TRBD1 (6 bases). CDR3 length: 12 residues. Trimming took 10 bases from V and 1 from J, leaving 10 bases between them. Per the germline V gene, CDR1 is ENHRY and CDR2 is SYGVKD. The CDR3: CATRTANTEAFF. The CDR3 region has the DNA TGTGCCACCCGGACAGCGAACACTGAAGCTTTCTTT.

This clonotype was counted only a few times. The chain joins TRBV9 to TRBJ2-2, with D unresolved. Trimming removed 3 bases at V and 1 base at J, with 10 bases between. Germline V gene data show CDR1 as SGDLS and CDR2 as YYNGEE. This CDR3 contains 15 residues. The CDR3 DNA reads as TGTGCCAGCAGCGAGGAGCTACGGAACACCGGGGAGCTGTTTTTT. It yields the protein CASSEELRNTGELFF.

The V gene is TRBV12-3 or TRBV12-4, the J gene TRBJ1-5; D gene uncertain. The CDR3 length is 14 residues. V lost 5 bases and J 4 bases, leaving 12 bases between the germline ends. The CDR3, as DNA: TGTGCCAGCAGTCCTCAAGAGCGGAATCAGCCCCAGCATTTT. Amino acid sequence: CASSPQERNQPQHF.

This sequence joins TRBV7-9 and TRBJ2-7; D may be TRBD2 (5 bases). The CDR3 has 12 residues. V was pared by 2 bases and J by 7 bases, with 9 bases between. CDR1 and CDR2 (germline): SEHNR, FQNEAQ (reference sequence). The CDR3 spells CASSLNGREQYF. The DNA for the CDR3 is TGTGCCAGCAGCTTAAATGGGAGAGAGCAGTACTTC.